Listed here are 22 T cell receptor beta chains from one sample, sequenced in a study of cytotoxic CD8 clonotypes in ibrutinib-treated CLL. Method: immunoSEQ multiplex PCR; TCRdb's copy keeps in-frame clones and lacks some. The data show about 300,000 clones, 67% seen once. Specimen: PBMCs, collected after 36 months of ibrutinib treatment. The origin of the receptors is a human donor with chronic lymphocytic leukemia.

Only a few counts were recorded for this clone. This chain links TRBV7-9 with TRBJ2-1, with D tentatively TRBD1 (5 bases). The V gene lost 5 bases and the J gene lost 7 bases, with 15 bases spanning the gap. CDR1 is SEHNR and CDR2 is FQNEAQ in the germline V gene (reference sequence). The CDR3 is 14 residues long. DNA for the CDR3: TGTGCCAGCAGCCAACTAAACAGGCGAAATGAGCAGTTCTTC. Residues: CASSQLNRRNEQFF.

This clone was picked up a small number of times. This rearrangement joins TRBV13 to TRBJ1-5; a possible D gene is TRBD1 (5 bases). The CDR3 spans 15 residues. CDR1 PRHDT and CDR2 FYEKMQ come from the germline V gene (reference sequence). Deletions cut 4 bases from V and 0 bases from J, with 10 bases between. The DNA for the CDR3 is TGTGCCAGCAGCTCGGGGCATTATAGCAATCAGCCCCAGCATTTT. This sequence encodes CASSSGHYSNQPQHF.

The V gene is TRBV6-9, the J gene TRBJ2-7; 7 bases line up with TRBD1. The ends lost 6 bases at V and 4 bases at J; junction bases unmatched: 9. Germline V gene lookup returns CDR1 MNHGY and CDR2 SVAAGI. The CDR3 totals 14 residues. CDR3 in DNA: TGTGCCAGCAGGGCAGGGGGTCCAATATACGAGCAGTACTTC. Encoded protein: CASRAGGPIYEQYF.

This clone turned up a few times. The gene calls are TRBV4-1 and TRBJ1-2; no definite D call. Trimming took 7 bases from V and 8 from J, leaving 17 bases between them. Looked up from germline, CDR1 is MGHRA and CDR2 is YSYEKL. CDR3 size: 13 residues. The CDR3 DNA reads TGCGCCAGCAAGCCCCGCAGCGGGGAGGGCTACACCTTC. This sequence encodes CASKPRSGEGYTF.

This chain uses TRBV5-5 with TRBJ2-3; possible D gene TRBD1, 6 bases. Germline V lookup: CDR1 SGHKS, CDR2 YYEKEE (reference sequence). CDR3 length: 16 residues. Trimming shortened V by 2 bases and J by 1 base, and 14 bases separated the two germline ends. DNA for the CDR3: TGTGCCAGCAGCTTCGCCCCCGACAGGCGCACAGATACGCAGTATTTT. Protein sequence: CASSFAPDRRTDTQYF.

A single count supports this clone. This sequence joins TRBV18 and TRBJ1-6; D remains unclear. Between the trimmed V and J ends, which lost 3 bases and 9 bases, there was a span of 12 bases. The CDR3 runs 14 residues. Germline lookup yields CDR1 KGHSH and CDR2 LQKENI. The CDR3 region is CASSPGSDGSPLHF. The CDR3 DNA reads TGTGCCAGCTCACCTGGATCGGATGGTTCACCCCTCCACTTT.

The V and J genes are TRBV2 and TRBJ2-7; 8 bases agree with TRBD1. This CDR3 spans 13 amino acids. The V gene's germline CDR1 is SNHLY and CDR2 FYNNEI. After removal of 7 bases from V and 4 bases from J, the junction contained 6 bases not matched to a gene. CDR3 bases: TGTGCCAGCACTGGGCAGGGGGCGTACGAGCAGTACTTC. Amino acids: CASTGQGAYEQYF.

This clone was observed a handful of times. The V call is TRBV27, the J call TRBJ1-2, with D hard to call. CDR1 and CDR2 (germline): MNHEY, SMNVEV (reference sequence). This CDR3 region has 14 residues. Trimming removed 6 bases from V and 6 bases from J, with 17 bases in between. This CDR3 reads CASSPRARANGYTF. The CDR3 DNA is TGTGCCAGCAGCCCTAGGGCGAGGGCGAATGGCTACACCTTC.

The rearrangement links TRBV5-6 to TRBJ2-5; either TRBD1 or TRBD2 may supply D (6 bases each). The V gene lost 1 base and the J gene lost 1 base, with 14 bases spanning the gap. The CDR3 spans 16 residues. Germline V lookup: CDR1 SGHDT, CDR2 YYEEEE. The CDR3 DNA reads TGTGCCAGCAGCTTGTGGGGGGCTCTCCTCCAAGAGACCCAGTACTTC. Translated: CASSLWGALLQETQYF.

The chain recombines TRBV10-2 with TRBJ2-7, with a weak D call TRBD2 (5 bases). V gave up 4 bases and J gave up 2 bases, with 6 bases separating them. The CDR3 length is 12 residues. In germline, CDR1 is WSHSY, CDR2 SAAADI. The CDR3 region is CASSGTPYEQYF. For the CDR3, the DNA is TGCGCCAGCAGTGGGACTCCCTACGAGCAGTACTTC.

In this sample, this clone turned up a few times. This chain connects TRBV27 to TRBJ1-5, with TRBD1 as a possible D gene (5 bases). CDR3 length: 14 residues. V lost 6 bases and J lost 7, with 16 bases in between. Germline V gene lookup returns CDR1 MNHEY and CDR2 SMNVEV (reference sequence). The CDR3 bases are TGTGCCAGCAGGGGGCCGAACGGCAGACAGCCCCAGCATTTT. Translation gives CASRGPNGRQPQHF.

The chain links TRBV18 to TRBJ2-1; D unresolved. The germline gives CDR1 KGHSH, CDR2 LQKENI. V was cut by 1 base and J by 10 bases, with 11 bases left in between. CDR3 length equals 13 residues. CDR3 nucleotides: TGTGCCAGCTCACCACTTTGGTCAGGCGAGCAGTTCTTC. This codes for CASSPLWSGEQFF.

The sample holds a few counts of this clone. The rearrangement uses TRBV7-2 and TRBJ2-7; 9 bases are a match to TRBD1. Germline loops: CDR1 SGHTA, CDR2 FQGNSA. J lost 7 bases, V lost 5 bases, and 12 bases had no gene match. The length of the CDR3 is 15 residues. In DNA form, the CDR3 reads TGTGCCAGCAGCCGACTCGGGACAGGGAAAACGGAGCAGTACTTC. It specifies CASSRLGTGKTEQYF.

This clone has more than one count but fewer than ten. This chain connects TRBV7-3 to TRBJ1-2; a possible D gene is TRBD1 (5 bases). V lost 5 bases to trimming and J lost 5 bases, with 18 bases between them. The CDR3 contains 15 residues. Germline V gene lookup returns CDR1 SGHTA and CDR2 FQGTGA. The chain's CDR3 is CASSPSPGVLYGYTF. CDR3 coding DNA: TGTGCCAGCAGCCCCAGCCCGGGGGTCCTATATGGCTACACCTTC.

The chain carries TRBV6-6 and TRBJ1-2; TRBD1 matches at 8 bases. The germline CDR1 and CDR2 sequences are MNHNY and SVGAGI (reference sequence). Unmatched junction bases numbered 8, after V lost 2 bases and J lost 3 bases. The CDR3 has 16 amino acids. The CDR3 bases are TGTGCCAGCAGTTACGACGACAGGGGCTTGGACTATGGCTACACCTTC. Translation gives CASSYDDRGLDYGYTF.

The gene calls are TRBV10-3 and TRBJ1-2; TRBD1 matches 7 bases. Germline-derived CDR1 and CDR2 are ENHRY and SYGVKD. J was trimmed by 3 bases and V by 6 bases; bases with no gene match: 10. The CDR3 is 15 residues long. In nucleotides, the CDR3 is TGTGCCATCAGGAGACAGGGAAATTCGGACTATGGCTACACCTTC. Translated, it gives CAIRRQGNSDYGYTF.

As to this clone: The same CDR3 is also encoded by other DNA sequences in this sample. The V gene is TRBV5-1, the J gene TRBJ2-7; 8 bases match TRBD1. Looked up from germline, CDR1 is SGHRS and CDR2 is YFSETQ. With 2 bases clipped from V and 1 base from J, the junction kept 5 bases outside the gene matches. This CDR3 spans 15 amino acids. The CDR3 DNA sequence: TGCGCCAGCAGCTTTCAAGGACAGGGTTCCTACGAGCAGTACTTC. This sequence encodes CASSFQGQGSYEQYF. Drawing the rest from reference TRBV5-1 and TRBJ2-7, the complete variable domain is KAGVTQTPRYLIKTRGQQVTLSCSPISGHRSVSWYQQTPGQGLQFLFEYFSETQRNKGNFPGRFSGRQFSNSRSEMNVSTLELGDSALYLCASSFQGQGSYEQYFGPGTRLTVT.

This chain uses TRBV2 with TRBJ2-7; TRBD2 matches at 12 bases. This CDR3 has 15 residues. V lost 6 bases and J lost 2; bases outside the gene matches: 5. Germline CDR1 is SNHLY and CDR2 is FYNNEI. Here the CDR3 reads CASRLASGRAYEQYF. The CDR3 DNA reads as TGTGCCAGCAGACTGGCTAGCGGGAGGGCCTACGAGCAGTACTTC. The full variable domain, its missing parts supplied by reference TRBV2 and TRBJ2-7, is EPEVTQTPSHQVTQMGQEVILRCVPISNHLYFYWYRQILGQKVEFLVSFYNNEISEKSEIFDDQFSVERPDGSNFTLKIRSTKLEDSAMYFCASRLASGRAYEQYFGPGTRLTVT.

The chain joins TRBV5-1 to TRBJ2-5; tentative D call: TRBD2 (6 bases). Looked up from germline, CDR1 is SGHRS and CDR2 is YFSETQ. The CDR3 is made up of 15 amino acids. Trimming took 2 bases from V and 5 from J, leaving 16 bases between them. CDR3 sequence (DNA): TGCGCCAGCAGCTTATTAGCGGAAGGATGGGAGACCCAGTACTTC. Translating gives CASSLLAEGWETQYF.

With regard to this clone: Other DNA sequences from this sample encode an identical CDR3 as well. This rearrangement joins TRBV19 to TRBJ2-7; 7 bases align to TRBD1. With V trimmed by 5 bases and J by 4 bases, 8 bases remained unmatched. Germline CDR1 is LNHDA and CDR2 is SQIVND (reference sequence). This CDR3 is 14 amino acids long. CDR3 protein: CASSRDRGPYEQYF. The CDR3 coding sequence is TGTGCCAGTAGTCGGGATAGGGGGCCATACGAGCAGTACTTC.

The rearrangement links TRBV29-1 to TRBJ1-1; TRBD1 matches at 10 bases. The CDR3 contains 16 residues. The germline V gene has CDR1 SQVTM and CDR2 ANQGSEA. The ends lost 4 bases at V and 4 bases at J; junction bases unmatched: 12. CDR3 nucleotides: TGCAGCGTTGCGGGACAGGGGTTTGGATTGAGCACTGAAGCTTTCTTT. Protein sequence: CSVAGQGFGLSTEAFF.

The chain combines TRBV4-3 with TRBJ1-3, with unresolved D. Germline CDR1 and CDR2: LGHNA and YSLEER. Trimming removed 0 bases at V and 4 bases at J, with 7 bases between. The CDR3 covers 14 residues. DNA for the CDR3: TGCGCCAGCAGCCAAGATAGTGGAGGAAACACCATATATTTT. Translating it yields CASSQDSGGNTIYF.